This TCR beta chain was recovered during a study of monozygotic twins with inflammatory bowel disease. This CDR3 has 17 amino acids. CDR1 is MNHEY and CDR2 is SMNVEV in the germline V gene (reference sequence). Approximately 4,000 ng of total RNA went into each TCR library. The study subjected TCRalpha and TCRbeta cDNA to two nested PCRs of approximately 16 and 10 cycles. TCRdb reprocessed the 5' RACE reads and stores each CDR3 protein as one record, lacking DNA. The table for this sample gives 420,000 or so distinct CDR3 sequences. Comments on this clonotype: What it recognizes is unknown.

Broader study findings: Concordant and discordant twins showed no difference in repertoire similarity, possibly from limited power.

This clonotype was sampled from a human donor with ulcerative colitis or Crohn's disease, or a healthy co-twin of an affected twin (not recorded which). This rearrangement joins TRBV27 to TRBJ2-3; the D gene TCRdb calls, TRBD2, cannot be checked with no DNA. Material: blood. The CDR3 spells CASSYGARLDNTDTQYF.